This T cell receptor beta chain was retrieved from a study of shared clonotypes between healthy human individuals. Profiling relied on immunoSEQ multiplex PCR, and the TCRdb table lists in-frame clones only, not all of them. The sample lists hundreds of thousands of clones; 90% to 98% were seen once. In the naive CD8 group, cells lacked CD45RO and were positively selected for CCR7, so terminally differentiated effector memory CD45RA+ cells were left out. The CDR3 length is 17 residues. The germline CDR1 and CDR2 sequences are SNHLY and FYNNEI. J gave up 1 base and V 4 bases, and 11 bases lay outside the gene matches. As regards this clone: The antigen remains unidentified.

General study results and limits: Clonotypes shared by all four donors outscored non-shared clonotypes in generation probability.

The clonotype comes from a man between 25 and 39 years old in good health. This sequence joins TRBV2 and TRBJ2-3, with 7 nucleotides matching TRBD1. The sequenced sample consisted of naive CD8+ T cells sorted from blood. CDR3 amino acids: CASSGDQQGWGTDTQYF. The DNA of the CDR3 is TGTGCCAGCAGTGGCGACCAACAGGGGTGGGGCACAGATACGCAGTATTTT.